This T cell receptor (beta chain) was identified during a study of human T cells and chemical hapten exposure. Overall study: Per-sample TCR yield variability stemmed mainly from small pooled library volume differences.

Using its own MiXCR run on the RACE reads, TCRdb lists one record per CDR3 protein. The table includes around 300,000 distinct CDR3 sequences, around 5% detected once. Time point described: pre-sensitization, week 0. Indicated treatment: therapeutic diphenylcyclopropenone sensitization with weekly scalp DPC. This clonotype was counted between two and nine times. Specimen: whole blood, collected in connection with sensitization to the hapten diphenylcyclopropenone (DPC). This receptor was taken from a woman aged 18-29 years with alopecia areata. Some clones in this sample may be carry-over from other donors' samples.

The CDR3 sequence: CASSYGGGNYGYTF. CDR3 bases: TGTGCCAGCAGTTACGGTGGGGGGAACTATGGCTACACCTTC. This rearrangement joins TRBV6-2 or TRBV6-3 to TRBJ1-2; D perhaps matches TRBD1 (5 bases). In germline, CDR1 is MNHEY, CDR2 SVGEGT. Trimming stripped 2 bases from V and 2 bases from J, with 9 bases between. The CDR3 loop spans 14 amino acids.